These 13 T cell receptor beta chains were all obtained from the same sample, sequenced in a study of breast tumors, draining lymph nodes, adjacent tissues listed by TCRdb under 2016. Library prep was done by multiplex PCR. Sequenced using an Illumina HiSeq 2000. TCRdb trimmed the raw reads at Q25, called clones with MiXCR and kept productive beta chains. Identical CDR3 proteins give one entry, which carries the most common genes and DNA. This sample gives approximately 200,000 distinct CDR3 sequences in total; 30% to 40% of them show up just once. Approximately 4.3% of the sample is taken by the ten largest. The axillary draining lymph nodes of breast cancer patients were the source of the lymph node samples. The sequenced sample consisted of axillary lymph node tissue. All receptors come from a female donor with breast cancer. Some clones in this sample may be carry-over from other donors' samples.

The rearrangement links TRBV19 to TRBJ1-5, with 7 nucleotides matching TRBD1. The CDR3 has 15 residues. CDR1 and CDR2 (germline): LNHDA, SQIVND (reference sequence). Trimming took 3 bases from V and 7 from J; bases not matched to a gene: 9. The CDR3, as DNA: TGTGCCAGTAGTATCGTAGGACAGGCGGGGCAGCCCCAGCATTTT. It translates to CASSIVGQAGQPQHF.

This clonotype showed up many times. This rearrangement joins TRBV20-1 to TRBJ2-1, with D hard to call. Trimming cost V 0 bases and J 2 bases, with 17 bases left between them. CDR3 length: 17 amino acids. CDR1 DFQATT and CDR2 SNEGSKA come from the germline V gene (reference sequence). The CDR3 DNA sequence: TGCAGTGCTAGAGATCTTGTCGGTGGCCCTACCTACAATGAGCAGTTCTTC. This gives the protein CSARDLVGGPTYNEQFF.

CDR3 sequence: CASSRRAPGPSEQFF. The CDR3 DNA sequence: TGTGCCAGCAGCCGAAGGGCTCCGGGGCCGAGTGAGCAGTTCTTC. This rearrangement joins TRBV6-1 to TRBJ2-1; D is perhaps TRBD1 or TRBD2 (5 bases each). Germline V gene sequence: CDR1 MNHNS, CDR2 SASEGT. V was cut by 6 bases and J by 9 bases, with 21 bases left in between. The CDR3 totals 15 residues.

V and J are TRBV20-1 and TRBJ1-5; the D gene is possibly TRBD1 (6 bases). The CDR3 sequence is 15 residues long. Looked up from germline, CDR1 is DFQATT and CDR2 is SNEGSKA (reference sequence). The V end was cut by 5 bases, the J end by 3 bases, with 17 bases between. The CDR3 region has the DNA TGCAGTGCTGGAGCAGGGGTTGAGGACAATCAGCCCCAGCATTTT. Protein product: CSAGAGVEDNQPQHF.

Notes on this clonotype: A read error may account for a junction end that differs from germline. The J gene is TRBJ1-4, the V gene TRBV29-1; D gene ambiguous. The CDR3 is 11 residues long. Germline assignment: CDR1 SQVTM and CDR2 ANQGSEA. In nucleotides, the CDR3 is TGTGGCGTTGAGGCCGGTGAAAAACTGTTTTTT. Encoded protein: CGVEAGEKLFF.

This clonotype has ten or more counts. V gene TRBV20-1 combines with J gene TRBJ2-1; 8 positions agree with TRBD2. V shed 6 bases and J 5 bases; nucleotides not matched to a gene: 3. This CDR3 contains 12 residues. The germline CDR1 and CDR2 sequences are DFQATT and SNEGSKA (reference sequence). CDR3 amino acids: CSAGGGDNEQFF. CDR3 DNA: TGCAGTGCCGGGGGGGGGGACAATGAGCAGTTCTTC.

This clonotype was picked up a small number of times. The chain uses TRBV6-5 and TRBJ1-5; 9 nucleotides line up with TRBD1. This CDR3 has 17 amino acids. V was pared by 6 bases and J by 1 base, with 10 bases of the junction left unmatched. CDR1 is MNHEY, CDR2 SVGAGI, per germline. The CDR3 protein is CASRQLDRGGSNQPQHF. The CDR3 DNA reads TGTGCCAGCAGACAGCTCGACAGGGGGGGAAGCAATCAGCCCCAGCATTTT.

This clonotype appeared many times. The rearrangement uses TRBV30 and TRBJ2-2; 8 bases match TRBD2. V dropped 7 bases and J dropped 5; count of bases not matched to a gene: 9. This CDR3 contains 14 residues. CDR1 is GTSNPN, CDR2 SVGIG, per germline (reference sequence). The CDR3 sequence: CASTSGRGTGELFF. The CDR3 DNA sequence: TGTGCCTCCACCAGCGGGAGAGGGACCGGGGAGCTGTTTTTT.

This clonotype was counted at least ten times. This sequence joins TRBV6-1 and TRBJ1-2; 7 nucleotides agree with TRBD1. This CDR3 contains 13 residues. Trimming at V came to 6 bases and at J to 4 bases, leaving 5 bases not matched to a gene. CDR1 is MNHNS, CDR2 SASEGT, per germline. The CDR3 loop reads CASRVQGSYGYTF. As DNA, the CDR3 is TGTGCCAGCAGGGTACAGGGGAGCTATGGCTACACCTTC.

This clonotype was recorded many times. This sequence joins TRBV20-1 and TRBJ1-1, with 9 bases fitting TRBD1. V was pared by 3 bases and J by 5 bases, with 7 bases of the junction left unmatched. The CDR3 sequence is 14 residues long. Germline-derived CDR1 and CDR2 are DFQATT and SNEGSKA (reference sequence). The CDR3 nucleotides read TGCAGTGCTAGGAAACAGGGGGCGCGGACTGAAGCTTTCTTT. Translating gives CSARKQGARTEAFF.

On this clonotype itself: This may be a read error: a much more frequent sequence differs by one nucleotide. The conserved closing phenylalanine or tryptophan is absent in this CDR3, likely reflecting a read error. This chain connects TRBV7-2 to TRBJ2-5; weak D call: TRBD2 (6 bases). This CDR3 has 14 residues. Per germline, CDR1 SGHTA and CDR2 FQGNSA. V lost 6 bases to trimming and J lost 4 bases, with 15 bases between them. The CDR3 coding sequence is TGTGCCAGCAGTTACGCTAGCGCCTTAGAGACCCAGTACCTC. It encodes CASSYASALETQYL.

This clonotype has at least ten counts. The J gene is TRBJ1-4, the V gene TRBV6-5; possibly TRBD1 for D (5 bases). CDR3 size: 15 residues. Trimming left V 2 bases short and J 9 bases short, with 16 bases between. The V gene's germline CDR1 is MNHEY and CDR2 SVGAGI. The CDR3 region has the DNA TGTGCCAGCAGTTACAACCGAGGAGGGGAGCAAAAACTGTTTTTT. Residues: CASSYNRGGEQKLFF.

This clonotype was recorded many times. The rearrangement joins TRBV7-9 to TRBJ2-3; perhaps TRBD2 as D (7 bases). V was cut by 4 bases and J by 2 bases, with 19 bases left in between. Germline V gene data show CDR1 as SEHNR and CDR2 as FQNEAQ (reference sequence). The length of the CDR3 is 17 residues. CDR3 nucleotide sequence: TGTGCCAGCAGCTCCAAACTTGCGGGGGCCTTCACAGATACGCAGTATTTT. Translating it yields CASSSKLAGAFTDTQYF.